Listed here is a single T cell receptor beta chain. This clone was found a few times. This clone's antigen is unknown. There are no base qualities to consult, and no much larger clone falls within one base. This record comes from a study of cytomegalovirus exposure and HLA in healthy donors listed by TCRdb under 2017. With regard to the full study: An earlier analysis of some 600 of the donors reported 250 to 350 Gb of sequence data and some 110 million unique TCR beta sequences obtained from around 190 million T cells. Roughly 320 gigabases of sequencing data and approximately 92 million unique TCR sequences made up an early release that covered roughly 670 HLA-typed donors. Among the roughly 400 genotyped donors, about 85% belonged to the genetic ancestry cluster associated with self-reported Caucasian donors. The study was designed to test whether signatures of past pathogen exposure could be identified by cataloging public T cell receptors. The study profiled the T cell repertoires of hundreds of subjects by immunosequencing and related them to cytomegalovirus serostatus. Besides the first cohort of 666 subjects, a separate validation cohort made up of around 120 different subjects was used. To predict cytomegalovirus infection status, the study brought together high-throughput TCR immunosequencing, statistical association of individual TCRs with disease status, and machine learning. In a later analysis, previously published TCR beta repertoires from several hundred donors were re-analyzed and high-resolution HLA genotyping was added so that TCR occurrence patterns could be studied. Rather than drawing on any new phenotypic data, the later analysis identified candidate immune exposures from TCR beta sequences and the way those sequences occurred across donors. An earlier analysis of 450 to 750 of the donors used high-throughput TCR beta sequencing to judge whether each TCR beta V gene segment behaved as functional or pseudogenic. Alongside the repertoire data, information on donor age, sex, ethnicity and CMV serostatus was compiled. In a later genetic analysis, genome-wide SNP genotypes for about 65% of the roughly 670 donors were used, and that subset was treated as a discovery cohort. All discovery cohort repertoires had been generated on a single sequencing platform. HLA typing covered class I and class II loci at four-digit resolution. The number of donors typed differed by locus, with about 629-640 for A, B, C, DRB1 and DQB1, around 500 for DQA1, approximately 580 for DPA1, and around 460 for DPB1. Roughly 5 DR-DQ haplotypes were handled as single units for association and clustering, since linkage in the cohort was strong. Among roughly 400 genotyped donors of the cohort, an average of about 220,000 unique TCR beta nucleotide sequences was sequenced per donor, of which about 19% were non-productive. On the study overall, not on this receptor specifically: A later genetic analysis associated a missense DCLRE1C variant with V-gene and J-gene trimming of TCR beta chains, and an independent cohort replicated the association. In this cohort, only TCR beta chains were sequenced, and detectable features were limited by the absence of alpha or paired-chain data. According to a later analysis, TCR association rates differed among HLA loci, with DRB1 alleles showing the most associated TCRs and HLA-C alleles showing the fewest. CMV serostatus was the only immune exposure information available for the cohort. A later analysis associated about 17,000 TCR beta sequences with specific HLA alleles at a false discovery rate of 0.05. The sequencing pipeline was judged likely to have produced a cluster of highly shared sequence variants as a technical artifact. In both the original and validation cohorts, the classifier was reported to diagnose cytomegalovirus status with high specificity and sensitivity. A later analysis found that HLA-associated TCR beta chains were more clonally expanded and had lower generation probabilities than equally common non-associated chains. The presence/absence analyses assumed that sequencing depth was roughly uniform across donors, and that assumption may not be true. A later analysis found that most CMV-associated TCR beta chains appeared HLA-restricted, with HLA associations seemingly driven largely by CMV exposure. Because counts were too low, more than 15 rarely observed V segments, including chromosome 9 orphons, were excluded from the earlier analysis of 587 of the donors. Three of the identified cytomegalovirus-associated TCR beta chains were confirmed in vitro to be specific for cytomegalovirus antigens. The authors suggested that the approach could potentially be extended to other disease states and immunological phenotypes. A further reported finding was that TCR beta sequences accurately predicted the HLA-A and HLA-B alleles for most subjects in the first cohort. According to a later genetic analysis, donors in an Asian-associated ancestry cluster had fewer N-insertions in productive TCRs than the approximately 630-donor mean. According to a later analysis, parvovirus B19, influenza, CMV and Epstein-Barr virus appeared linked to several top co-occurrence clusters. Most TCR sequences were observed very rarely across donors, whereas some public TCRs were present in many individuals. In an earlier analysis of 587 of the donors, most TCR beta V segments appeared in productive rearrangements about 87% or about 30% of the time, broadly matching IMGT annotations. When HLA alleles, especially DR and DQ, strongly co-occurred, TCR associations were difficult to assign to individual alleles. HLA typing was unavailable for some donors at each locus, so association tests used only the typed subset. Correlated functional status among segregating V segments might reflect linkage disequilibrium, but an unknown experimental factor could not be ruled out. The study gave a list of 150 to 200 TCR beta chains associated with cytomegalovirus.

The cohort consisted of 600 to 700 healthy bone marrow donors. Cohort members were all nominally healthy when sampled, although unrecorded immune exposures were likely present. The donor tested CMV seropositive, placing the donor among the 289 seropositive members of the cohort. Each donor provided a peripheral blood sample, and peripheral blood mononuclear cells were used for TCR beta sequencing. The Qiagen DNeasy Blood Extraction Kit was used to extract genomic DNA from the blood cell samples. The library was made by the immunoSEQ multiplex PCR assay. For the multiplex PCR, a mixture combining 60 forward primers for TCR Vbeta segments and 13 reverse primers for TCR Jbeta segments was used. Amplification of the CDR3 region of rearranged TCR beta genes was performed with a multiplex PCR assay on genomic DNA. The amplified TCR beta libraries were sequenced on the Illumina HiSeq System as 87-base-pair reads. On the authors' methods: A later analysis tallied 70 million to 100 million unique TCR beta chains across the 666 repertoires, and some 10 million of those chains were shared by two or more donors. A nearest-neighbor algorithm error-corrected the raw reads and collapsed the reads into unique sequences, merging closely related sequences to remove PCR and sequencing errors. To assign V, D and J gene segments, CDR3 sequences were aligned to IMGT reference sequences. For a sequence to be retained, at least a six-nucleotide match to both a V gene segment and a J gene segment was required. A rearrangement counted as productive if the CDR3 had no stop codons and remained in frame with V and J, and every other rearrangement counted as non-productive. Following IMGT convention, CDR3 was defined as the stretch from the second conserved V-encoded cysteine up to the conserved J-encoded phenylalanine. Sequences without an unambiguous match to a single V gene segment were excluded from the earlier analysis of 450 to 750 of the donors. In an earlier analysis of 450 to 750 of the donors, a V segment was called functional when productive rearrangements were above 56.7%, and segregating when the standard deviation between donors exceeded 5%. A statistical classification framework was built for diagnosing cytomegalovirus status from the catalog of TCR beta chain sequences. In a later analysis, V and J genes were assigned by comparing TCR nucleotide sequences against IMGT/GENE-DB human TR gene sequences. A later analysis assigned CDR3 sequences and most-parsimonious VDJ recombination scenarios with the TCRdist pipeline. In a later analysis, each TCR beta chain was defined by its CDR3 amino acid sequence together with its V-gene family, and reads without a unique V-gene family were excluded. As a way to deal with suspected cross-contamination and a sequencing artifact, a later analysis dropped under 600 nucleotide sequences that were highly shared and had low generation probability. For each public chain, a later analysis derived a clonal expansion index from normalized ranks of inferred template counts within each repertoire. In a later analysis, generation probabilities were computed with a VDJ recombination model fitted to out-of-frame rearrangements, and the resulting probabilities were checked against IGoR. In a later analysis, TCR-TCR, TCR-HLA and TCR-CMV co-occurrence was scored with hypergeometric tests, and a repertoire-size bias correction was applied to TCR pairs. A later analysis estimated false discovery rates by permuting HLA or CMV assignments 20 times. A later analysis grouped co-occurring TCRs with DBSCAN, adding TCRdist sequence similarity when clustering within HLA-allele-positive subsets. Co-occurrence clustering excluded repertoires with fewer than 30,000 or more than 120,000 public chains, plus five with anomalous nucleotide sharing. TCRdb stores this immuneACCESS table with in-frame sequences only. Part of the clones is absent; in the studies checked, under half of the shortfall reflects unresolved V genes, and no reason is known for the rest. The V and J calls and clone size are taken from that table; D and trimming were inferred from the DNA. Across this sample there are about 140,000 clones, with almost 85% seen only once. Jointly, the top ten make up 3.2% of the sample.

The specimen was PBMCs. This TCR was recovered from a man aged 18 to 29 in good health and CMV-seropositive.

The CDR3 in this case is CASSEGQSGAEAFF. The DNA sequence follows: TGCGCCAGCAGTGAGGGACAGTCCGGGGCTGAAGCTTTCTTT. The V and J genes are TRBV10-1 and TRBJ1-1; perhaps TRBD1 is the D gene, with 6 bases matching. At the junction V is shortened by 2 bases and J by 6 bases, with 13 bases in between. The germline V gene (reference sequence) gives CDR1 as WNHNN and CDR2 as SYGVQD. The CDR3 goes from the cysteine to the phenylalanine over 14 residues. CDR3 DNA is the only sequence kept; it has 42 bases, read in frame from the first base.